This TCR beta chain was profiled in a study of blood T cells in healthy people across ages. Study context: About one barcoded beta molecule was captured per two T cells (by template switching).

The authors ran a second PCR of roughly 6 to 12 cycles using a sample-barcoded 5' primer and a J-beta primer mix. TCRdb recomputed calls from the 5' RACE reads with MiXCR, one row per CDR3 protein. The sample holds 1.5 million to 2 million distinct CDR3 sequences, approximately 40% seen once. The sequencing sample was made of blood. The TCR originated in a human donor in good health.

CDR3 amino acids: CASSPRGRNQPQHF. The CDR3 coding sequence is TGTGCCAGCAGCCCTAGGGGTCGGAATCAGCCCCAGCATTTT. J is TRBJ1-5 and V is TRBV21-1; the listed D gene, TRBD1, was not tested against the DNA. TRBV21-1 is given as a pseudogene. The CDR3 has 14 residues.